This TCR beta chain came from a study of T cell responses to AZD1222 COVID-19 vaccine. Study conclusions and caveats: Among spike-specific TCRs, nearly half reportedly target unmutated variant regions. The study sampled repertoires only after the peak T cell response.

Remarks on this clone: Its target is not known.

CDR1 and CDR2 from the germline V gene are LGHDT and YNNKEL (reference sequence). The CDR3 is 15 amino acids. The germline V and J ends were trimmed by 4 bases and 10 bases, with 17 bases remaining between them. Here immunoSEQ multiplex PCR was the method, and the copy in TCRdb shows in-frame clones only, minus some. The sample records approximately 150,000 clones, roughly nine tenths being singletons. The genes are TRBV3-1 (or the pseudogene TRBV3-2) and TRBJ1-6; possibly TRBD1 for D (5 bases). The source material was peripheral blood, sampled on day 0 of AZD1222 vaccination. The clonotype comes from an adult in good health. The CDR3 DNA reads TGTGCCAGCAGCCCGACGGCCACGTCAGGGTCACCCCTCCACTTT. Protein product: CASSPTATSGSPLHF.